The TCR beta chain described here comes from a study of blood T cell repertoires in COVID-19. Study-wide background: Samples of COVID-19 (acute and convalescent) were obtained from the United States, Italy and Spain. The cDNA or gDNA used as material had been derived from T cells, B-cell-depleted T cells, or PBMCs.

In the authors' workflow: Amplification with reference gene primers provided the estimates of nucleated cell counts. Only in-frame clones appear in the TCRdb table, and some are missing; sequencing was by immunoSEQ multiplex PCR. Clonal size and the V and J genes are those of that table, whereas D and trimming came from the DNA. The sample contains under 40,000 clones, around 90% of which appear only once. This CDR3 comprises 14 residues. Germline lookup yields CDR1 MNHEY and CDR2 SMNVEV (reference sequence). V gave up 0 bases and J gave up 0 bases, with 6 bases separating them. V and J are TRBV27 and TRBJ2-7; a possible D gene is TRBD2 (6 bases). This clonotype was obtained from a human donor in a cohort sampled during active COVID-19. The specimen was peripheral blood. CDR3 coding DNA: TGTGCCAGCAGTTTATCGGGGGGCTCCTACGAGCAGTACTTC. Translation gives CASSLSGGSYEQYF.